The entry below describes one T cell receptor beta chain. Profiled with immunoSEQ multiplex PCR; TCRdb holds only in-frame clones, not every one. The sample includes about 28,000 clones, approximately 88% of them seen just once. The data originate from a study of blood T cell dynamics during melanoma immunotherapy. Across the whole study: Standard first-line treatment here was pembrolizumab or nivolumab plus ipilimumab in metastatic melanoma.

The junction had 9 bases not matched to a gene; V was cut back by 4 bases and J by 2 bases. The CDR3 covers 16 residues. Germline V lookup: CDR1 SGHDT, CDR2 YYEEEE. Time point indicated: week 3, after first cycle of checkpoint inhibitor. At 12 weeks after first infusion, RECIST 1.1 defined response for most patients. No patient had earlier systemic cancer treatment, concurrent immunosuppressants, or another active cancer. The receptor was derived from a human donor with melanoma. Sequencing was performed on blood, taken from a patient treated with checkpoint blockade. The chain is built from TRBV5-6 and TRBJ1-2; 9 positions agree with TRBD1. CDR3 coding DNA: TGTGCCAGCAGCCCGAGGGGACAGGGTGAGAACTATGGCTACACCTTC. Protein sequence: CASSPRGQGENYGYTF. Variable domain in full (rest from reference TRBV5-6 and TRBJ1-2): DAGVTQSPTHLIKTRGQQVTLRCSPKSGHDTVSWYQQALGQGPQFIFQYYEEEERQRGNFPDRFSGHQFPNYSSELNVNALLLGDSALYLCASSPRGQGENYGYTFGSGTRLTVV.